This T cell receptor beta chain was sequenced in a study of cytomegalovirus exposure and HLA in healthy donors. About the research overall: Unique TCR beta sequences numbering approximately 120 million came from 150 million to 200 million T cells in an earlier analysis. Study-level findings and limits: Several V segments, TRBV6-2 and TRBV6-3 among them, could not be told apart and were dropped. Previous analysis showed most TCR beta V segments were productive about 87% or about 30% of the time.

With respect to this clone: Antigen specificity is unknown.

The PCR was carried out with 60 Vbeta primers and 13 Jbeta primers. Produced via immunoSEQ multiplex PCR; TCRdb's table is partial and in-frame only. The data contain about 140,000 clones, around 66% of them singletons. V lost 0 bases to trimming and J lost 2 bases, with 6 bases between them. Germline assignment: CDR1 SEHNR and CDR2 FQNEAQ (reference sequence). The CDR3 runs 14 residues. The sample taken for sequencing was PBMCs. The chain uses TRBV7-9 and TRBJ2-3; TRBD2 is a possible D gene (5 bases). The sequence was obtained from a woman in her fifties or sixties in good health and CMV-seronegative. CDR3 bases: TGTGCCAGCAGCTTAGCGGGAGACACAGATACGCAGTATTTT. Protein sequence: CASSLAGDTDTQYF. Using reference TRBV7-9 and TRBJ2-3 for the parts outside the CDR3, the full variable domain is DTGVSQNPRHKITKRGQNVTFRCDPISEHNRLYWYRQTLGQGPEFLTYFQNEAQLEKSRLLSDRFSAERPKGSFSTLEIQRTEQGDSAMYLCASSLAGDTDTQYFGPGTRLTVL.